This T cell receptor beta chain was documented in a study of T cell repertoires in cytomegalovirus infection. The CDR3 sequence is 14 residues long. With 7 bases removed from V and 1 base from J, the gap between germline ends came to 13 bases. The germline V gene has CDR1 MNHNY and CDR2 SVGAGI (reference sequence). TCRdb itself ran the reads through MiXCR, one entry per CDR3 protein. Counted here are some 560,000 distinct CDR3 sequences, roughly 43% occurring once; the ten biggest clones make up about half. A remark on this clonotype: Its antigen is not identified.

The TCR originated in a human donor in good health (CMV status not recorded). Some clones in this sample may be carry-over from other donors' samples. This sequence joins TRBV6-6 and TRBJ1-1; D not resolved. The sequencing used cultured PBMCs, collected from culture after CMV antigen stimulation. CDR3 sequence (DNA): TGTGCCAGCACATTAGGAGTTTCGAACACTGAAGCTTTCTTT. Amino acids: CASTLGVSNTEAFF.